Listed below are T cell receptor beta chains from one sample, sequenced in a study of T-cell reconstitution after alpha-beta-depleted transplantation in children. Each CDR3 protein is one row after TCRdb ran MiXCR on the PCR reads. The data hold 300,000 to 400,000 distinct CDR3 sequences, with roughly 17% observed a single time. This sample comprised PBMCs, mostly from graft donor cells, obtained 360 days after TCRalphabeta/CD19-depleted stem cell transplant. These TCRs come from a male patient under 10 years old who had a stem cell transplant for acute lymphoblastic leukemia, so the T cells may come from the graft donor. The CDR3 runs from the conserved cysteine through the conserved F or W. Each record gives: V gene, clone size, J gene, D gene, CDR3 protein, CDR3 DNA. D genes are given only for firm matches. Rows may omit the clone size; those that give it use once, few, many or a size class.

v_call: TRBV24-1
clone_size: .
j_call: TRBJ1-5
d_call: .
cdr3_aa: CATSDLGLPQHF
cdr3_nt: TGTGCCACCAGTGATTTAGGGCTGCCCCAGCATTTT

v_call: TRBV29-1
clone_size: .
j_call: TRBJ2-7
d_call: .
cdr3_aa: CSVESGTSYEQYF
cdr3_nt: TGCAGCGTTGAATCGGGGACTTCCTACGAGCAGTACTTC

v_call: TRBV7-2
clone_size: .
j_call: TRBJ2-2
d_call: TRBD2
cdr3_aa: CASSLALAGVVAGELFF
cdr3_nt: TGTGCCAGCAGCTTAGCGCTAGCGGGAGTTGTGGCCGGGGAGCTGTTTTTT

v_call: TRBV5-5
clone_size: .
j_call: TRBJ2-1
d_call: .
cdr3_aa: CASSLSETSYNEQFF
cdr3_nt: TGTGCCAGCAGCTTGTCAGAAACCTCCTACAATGAGCAGTTCTTC

v_call: TRBV5-4
clone_size: .
j_call: TRBJ2-7
d_call: .
cdr3_aa: CASRDWTDLYEQYF
cdr3_nt: TGTGCCAGCAGGGATTGGACAGATCTCTACGAGCAGTACTTC

v_call: TRBV28
clone_size: many
j_call: TRBJ1-3
d_call: .
cdr3_aa: CASVSGLSGNTIYF
cdr3_nt: TGTGCCAGCGTTTCGGGACTCTCTGGAAACACCATATATTTT

v_call: TRBV20-1
clone_size: .
j_call: TRBJ1-4
d_call: .
cdr3_aa: CSARIRSTNEKLFF
cdr3_nt: TGCAGTGCTAGGATCCGATCAACTAATGAAAAACTGTTTTTT

v_call: TRBV9
clone_size: many
j_call: TRBJ1-3
d_call: .
cdr3_aa: CASSVTTARHSGNTIYF
cdr3_nt: TGTGCCAGCAGCGTGACGACAGCTCGACACTCTGGAAACACCATATATTTT

v_call: TRBV15
clone_size: .
j_call: TRBJ1-2
d_call: TRBD1
cdr3_aa: CATSREWTGDYGYTF
cdr3_nt: TGTGCCACCAGCAGAGAATGGACAGGGGACTATGGCTACACCTTC

v_call: TRBV4-2
clone_size: .
j_call: TRBJ2-3
d_call: .
cdr3_aa: CASSQEGLTDTQYF
cdr3_nt: TGTGCCAGCAGCCAAGAGGGGCTCACAGATACGCAGTATTTT

v_call: TRBV7-2
clone_size: .
j_call: TRBJ2-1
d_call: TRBD2
cdr3_aa: CASSPDGRTNNEQFF
cdr3_nt: TGTGCCAGCAGCCCGGACGGGAGGACCAACAATGAGCAGTTCTTC

v_call: TRBV7-9
clone_size: .
j_call: TRBJ2-5
d_call: TRBD1
cdr3_aa: CASSLTGQNPETQYF
cdr3_nt: TGTGCCAGCAGCTTGACGGGACAGAACCCGGAGACCCAGTACTTC

v_call: TRBV10-3
clone_size: many
j_call: TRBJ2-3
d_call: .
cdr3_aa: CAISETAGIIDTQYF
cdr3_nt: TGTGCCATCAGTGAGACGGCGGGGATCATAGATACGCAGTATTTT

v_call: TRBV28
clone_size: many
j_call: TRBJ2-2
d_call: TRBD2
cdr3_aa: CASRPPSGRNTGELFF
cdr3_nt: TGTGCCAGCAGACCCCCGAGCGGGAGGAACACCGGGGAGCTGTTTTTT

v_call: TRBV12-3/TRBV12-4
clone_size: few
j_call: TRBJ2-5
d_call: TRBD2
cdr3_aa: CASSFLTSGRKTQYF
cdr3_nt: TGTGCCAGCAGTTTCCTGACTAGCGGGAGAAAGACCCAGTACTTC

v_call: TRBV27
clone_size: .
j_call: TRBJ2-7
d_call: TRBD1
cdr3_aa: CASGGGQGSPYEQYF
cdr3_nt: TGTGCCAGCGGGGGGGGACAGGGGTCCCCCTACGAGCAGTACTTC

v_call: TRBV18
clone_size: few
j_call: TRBJ2-1
d_call: TRBD2
cdr3_aa: CASSPRNWEGHNEQFF
cdr3_nt: TGTGCCAGCTCACCGAGGAATTGGGAGGGTCACAATGAGCAGTTCTTC

v_call: TRBV12-3/TRBV12-4
clone_size: .
j_call: TRBJ1-3
d_call: TRBD1
cdr3_aa: CASSLDRGSGNTIYF
cdr3_nt: TGTGCCAGCAGTTTAGACAGGGGCTCTGGAAACACCATATATTTT

v_call: TRBV20-1
clone_size: few
j_call: TRBJ2-7
d_call: TRBD2
cdr3_aa: CSAVGLAGVSYEQYF
cdr3_nt: TGCAGTGCTGTGGGACTAGCGGGAGTTTCCTACGAGCAGTACTTC

v_call: TRBV4-2
clone_size: few
j_call: TRBJ2-5
d_call: .
cdr3_aa: CASSPTPGARETQYF
cdr3_nt: TGTGCCAGCAGCCCAACGCCGGGGGCAAGAGAGACCCAGTACTTC

v_call: TRBV20-1
clone_size: .
j_call: TRBJ1-6
d_call: .
cdr3_aa: CSARASTLGSPLHF
cdr3_nt: TGCAGTGCTAGAGCCTCAACGTTGGGCTCACCCCTCCACTTT

v_call: TRBV2
clone_size: few
j_call: TRBJ1-1
d_call: .
cdr3_aa: CAKPRENTEAFF
cdr3_nt: TGTGCCAAGCCTCGGGAGAACACTGAAGCTTTCTTT

v_call: TRBV9
clone_size: .
j_call: TRBJ1-1
d_call: .
cdr3_aa: CASSGGVLNTEAFF
cdr3_nt: TGTGCCAGCAGCGGGGGGGTATTGAACACTGAAGCTTTCTTT

v_call: TRBV12-3/TRBV12-4
clone_size: .
j_call: TRBJ1-5
d_call: TRBD1
cdr3_aa: CASSLGQGARNQPRHF
cdr3_nt: TGTGCCAGCAGCCTGGGACAGGGGGCAAGGAATCAGCCCCGGCATTTT

v_call: TRBV11-2
clone_size: .
j_call: TRBJ2-5
d_call: TRBD1
cdr3_aa: CASSNRQGWETQYF
cdr3_nt: TGTGCCAGCAGCAACCGACAGGGGTGGGAGACCCAGTACTTC

v_call: TRBV9
clone_size: .
j_call: TRBJ2-5
d_call: .
cdr3_aa: CASSVGWERGGETQYF
cdr3_nt: TGTGCCAGCAGCGTTGGGTGGGAAAGGGGAGGAGAGACCCAGTACTTC

v_call: TRBV12-5
clone_size: .
j_call: TRBJ2-2
d_call: .
cdr3_aa: CASGPVASDYTGELFF
cdr3_nt: TGTGCTAGTGGACCTGTGGCTAGCGATTACACCGGGGAGCTGTTTTTT

v_call: TRBV12-3/TRBV12-4
clone_size: few
j_call: TRBJ2-2
d_call: TRBD1
cdr3_aa: CASSLWDRGGTNTGELFF
cdr3_nt: TGTGCCAGCAGTTTATGGGACAGGGGCGGAACGAACACCGGGGAGCTGTTTTTT